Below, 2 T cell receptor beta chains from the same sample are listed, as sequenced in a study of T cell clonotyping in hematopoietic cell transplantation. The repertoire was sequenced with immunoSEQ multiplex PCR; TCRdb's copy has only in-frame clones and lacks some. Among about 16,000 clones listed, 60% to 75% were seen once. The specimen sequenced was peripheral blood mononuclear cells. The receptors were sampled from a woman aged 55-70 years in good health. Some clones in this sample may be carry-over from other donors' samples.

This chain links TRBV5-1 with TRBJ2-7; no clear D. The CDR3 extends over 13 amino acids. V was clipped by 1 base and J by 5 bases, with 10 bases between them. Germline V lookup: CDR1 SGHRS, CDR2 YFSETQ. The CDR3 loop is CASSLMGYDEQYF. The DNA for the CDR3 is TGCGCCAGCAGCTTGATGGGGTATGACGAGCAGTACTTC.

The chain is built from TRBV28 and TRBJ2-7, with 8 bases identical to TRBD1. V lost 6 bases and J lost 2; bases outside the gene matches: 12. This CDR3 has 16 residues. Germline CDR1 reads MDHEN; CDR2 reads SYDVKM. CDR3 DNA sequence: TGTGCCAGCAGCAGCGTCGATAGGGACAGGACCTACGAGCAGTACTTC. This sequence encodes CASSSVDRDRTYEQYF.